The source of this TCR beta chain is a study of T cells in Graves' hyperthyroidism and ophthalmopathy. Clinicians diagnosed patients from clinical symptoms, serum thyroxine and TRAb, thyroid ultrasound and orbital computed tomography. V was pared by 5 bases and J by 3 bases, with 9 bases of the junction left unmatched. This CDR3 region has 18 residues. Germline V gene data show CDR1 as SGHVS and CDR2 as FQNEAQ. There were TCR beta CDR3 regions amplified from RNA transcripts. TCR CDR3 underwent first-round RT-PCR with the HTBI primer set. TCRdb itself ran the multiplex PCR reads through MiXCR, one entry per CDR3 protein. The profile covers some 24,000 distinct CDR3 sequences, with about 53% appearing a single time and about a quarter taken by the ten largest. At least ten counts were recorded for this clonotype.

The sequencing sample was made of blood. This clonotype was sampled from a woman in her forties with Graves' hyperthyroidism that later progressed to Graves' ophthalmopathy. The genes are TRBV7-8 and TRBJ2-3; 15 bases match TRBD2. CDR3 residues: CASSPGLAGGGWTDTQYF. The CDR3 DNA sequence: TGTGCCAGCAGCCCGGGACTAGCGGGAGGTGGGTGGACAGATACGCAGTATTTT.